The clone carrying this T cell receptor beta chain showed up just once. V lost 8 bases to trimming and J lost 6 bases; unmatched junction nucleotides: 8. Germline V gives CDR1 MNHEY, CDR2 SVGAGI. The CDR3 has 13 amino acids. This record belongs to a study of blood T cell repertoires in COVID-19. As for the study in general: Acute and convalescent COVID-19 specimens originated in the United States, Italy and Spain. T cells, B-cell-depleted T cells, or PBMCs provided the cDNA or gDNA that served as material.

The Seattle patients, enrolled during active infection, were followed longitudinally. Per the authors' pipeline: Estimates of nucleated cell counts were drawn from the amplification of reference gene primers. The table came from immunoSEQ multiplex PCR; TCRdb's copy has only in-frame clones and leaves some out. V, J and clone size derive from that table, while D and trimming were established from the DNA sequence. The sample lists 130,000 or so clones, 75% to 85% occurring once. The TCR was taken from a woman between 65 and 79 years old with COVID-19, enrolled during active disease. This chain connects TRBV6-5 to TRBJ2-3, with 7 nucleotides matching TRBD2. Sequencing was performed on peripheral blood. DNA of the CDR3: TGTGCCAGCGGACTAGGGGCGGGGGATACGCAGTATTTT. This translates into CASGLGAGDTQYF.